The following is a TCR beta chain sequence with its context. In the authors' workflow: The authors estimated nucleated cell counts from reference gene primer amplification. The table came from immunoSEQ multiplex PCR; TCRdb's copy has only in-frame clones and leaves some out. The V and J calls and clone size come from that table; D and trimming were worked out from the DNA. Of about 72,000 clones detected, more than 80% appear once; the ten largest clones hold roughly 8.1%. These data are taken from a study of blood T cell repertoires in COVID-19. As for the study in general: The samples span acute and convalescent COVID-19 from the United States, Italy and Spain. T cells, B-cell-depleted T cells, or PBMCs supplied cDNA or gDNA.

In germline, CDR1 is SQVTM, CDR2 ANQGSEA. Between the trimmed V and J ends, which lost 1 base and 10 bases, there was a span of 8 bases. The CDR3 totals 11 residues. This TCR derives from a man under 40 with acute or convalescent COVID-19. The sample was peripheral blood. The chain employs TRBV29-1 and TRBJ2-1; weak D call: TRBD2 (5 bases). The CDR3 DNA sequence: TGCAGCGTTGAAGTCGGGAACGAGCAGTTCTTC. Translating it yields CSVEVGNEQFF.